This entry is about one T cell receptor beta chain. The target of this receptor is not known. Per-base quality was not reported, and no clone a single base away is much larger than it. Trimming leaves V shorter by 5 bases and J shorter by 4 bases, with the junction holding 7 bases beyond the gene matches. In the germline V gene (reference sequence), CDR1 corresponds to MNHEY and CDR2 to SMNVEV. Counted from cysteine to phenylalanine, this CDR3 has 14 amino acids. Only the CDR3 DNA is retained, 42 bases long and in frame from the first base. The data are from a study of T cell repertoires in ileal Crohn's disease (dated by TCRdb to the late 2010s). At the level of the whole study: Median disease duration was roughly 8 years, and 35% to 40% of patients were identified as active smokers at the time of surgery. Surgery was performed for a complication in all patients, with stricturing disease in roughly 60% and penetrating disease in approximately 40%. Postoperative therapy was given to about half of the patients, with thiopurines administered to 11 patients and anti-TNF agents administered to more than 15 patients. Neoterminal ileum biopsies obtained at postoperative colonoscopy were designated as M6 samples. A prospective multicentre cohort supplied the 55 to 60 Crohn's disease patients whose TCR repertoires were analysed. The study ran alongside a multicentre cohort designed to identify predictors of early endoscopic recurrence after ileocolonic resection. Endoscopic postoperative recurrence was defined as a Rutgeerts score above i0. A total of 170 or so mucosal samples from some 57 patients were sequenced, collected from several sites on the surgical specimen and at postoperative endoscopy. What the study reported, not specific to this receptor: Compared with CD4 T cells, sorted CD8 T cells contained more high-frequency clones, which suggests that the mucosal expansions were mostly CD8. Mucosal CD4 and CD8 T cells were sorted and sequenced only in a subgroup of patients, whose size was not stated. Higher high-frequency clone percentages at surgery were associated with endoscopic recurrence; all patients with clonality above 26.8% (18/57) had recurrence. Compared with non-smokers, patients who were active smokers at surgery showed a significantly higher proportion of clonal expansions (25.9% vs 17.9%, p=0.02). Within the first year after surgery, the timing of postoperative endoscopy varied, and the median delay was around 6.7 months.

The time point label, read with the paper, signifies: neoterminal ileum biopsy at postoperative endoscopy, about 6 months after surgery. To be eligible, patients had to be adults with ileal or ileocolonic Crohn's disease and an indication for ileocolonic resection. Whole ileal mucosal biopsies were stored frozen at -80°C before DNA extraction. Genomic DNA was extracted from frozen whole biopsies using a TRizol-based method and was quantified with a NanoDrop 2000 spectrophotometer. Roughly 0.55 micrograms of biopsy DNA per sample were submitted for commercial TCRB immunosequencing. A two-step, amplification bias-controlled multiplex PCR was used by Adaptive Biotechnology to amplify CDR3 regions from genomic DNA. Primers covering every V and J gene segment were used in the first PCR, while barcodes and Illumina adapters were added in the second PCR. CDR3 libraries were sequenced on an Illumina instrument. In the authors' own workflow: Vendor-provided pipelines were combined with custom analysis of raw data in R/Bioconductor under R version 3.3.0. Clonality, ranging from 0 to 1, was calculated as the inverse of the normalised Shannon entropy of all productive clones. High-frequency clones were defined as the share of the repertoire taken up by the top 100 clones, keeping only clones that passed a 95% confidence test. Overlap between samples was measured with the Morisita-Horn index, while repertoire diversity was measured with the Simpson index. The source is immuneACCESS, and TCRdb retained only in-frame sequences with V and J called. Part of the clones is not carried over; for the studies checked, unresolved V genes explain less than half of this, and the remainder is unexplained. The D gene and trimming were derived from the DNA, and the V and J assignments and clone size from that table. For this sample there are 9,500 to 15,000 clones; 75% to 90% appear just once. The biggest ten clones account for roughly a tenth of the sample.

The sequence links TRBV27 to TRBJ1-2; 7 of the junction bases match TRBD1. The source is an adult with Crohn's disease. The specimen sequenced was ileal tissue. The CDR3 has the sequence CASSPGQVSYGYTF. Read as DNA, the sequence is TGTGCCAGCAGTCCCGGACAGGTCTCCTATGGCTACACCTTC.